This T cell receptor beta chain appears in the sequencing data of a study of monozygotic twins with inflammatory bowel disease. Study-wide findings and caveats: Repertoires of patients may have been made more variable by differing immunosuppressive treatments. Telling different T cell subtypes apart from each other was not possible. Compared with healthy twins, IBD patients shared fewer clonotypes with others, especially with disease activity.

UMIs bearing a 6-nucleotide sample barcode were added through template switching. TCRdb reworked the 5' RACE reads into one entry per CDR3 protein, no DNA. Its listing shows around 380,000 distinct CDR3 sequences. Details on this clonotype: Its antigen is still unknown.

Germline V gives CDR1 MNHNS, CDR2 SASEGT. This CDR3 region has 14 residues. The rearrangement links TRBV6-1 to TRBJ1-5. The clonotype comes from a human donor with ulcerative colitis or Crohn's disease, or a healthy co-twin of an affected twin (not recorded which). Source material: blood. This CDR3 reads CASSSGGWNQPQHF.